This is a list of T cell receptor beta chains from one sample in a study of CD4 T cells in relation to SARS-CoV-2 and coronaviruses. Their target antigens are unknown. Assay: immunoSEQ multiplex PCR; the TCRdb copy retains only in-frame clones and omits some. The sample has approximately 17,000 clones, about 81% seen once. Sequencing was done on a sample of CD4+ T cells from PBMCs, cultured in vitro. The receptors were sampled from a human donor in good health. Each CDR3 is given with its conserved first and last residue. The order of the fields is CDR3 DNA, CDR3 protein, V gene, D gene, J gene, clone size. The D gene is left open where the match is weak. The size field is filled for only some rows; it gives once, few, many or a size class.

DNA: TGTGCCAGCAGCCAAGATTTTCGGGACACTAACTATGGCTACACCTTC; CDR3: CASSQDFRDTNYGYTF; V: TRBV3-1/TRBV3-2; D: NA; J: TRBJ1-2; size: NA
DNA: TGCGCCAGCAGCCAACTAAGGGGAACAGGGGGGCCGAGAACTGAAGCTTTCTTT; CDR3: CASSQLRGTGGPRTEAFF; V: TRBV4-1; D: TRBD1; J: TRBJ1-1; size: NA
DNA: TGTGCCAGCAGTGAAGGTCGACTAGCGGGGATGGGAGAGACCCAGTACTTC; CDR3: CASSEGRLAGMGETQYF; V: TRBV6-1; D: TRBD2; J: TRBJ2-5; size: NA
DNA: TGCGCCAGCAGCCAGCTGAGTTCGGTCTCCTACAATGAGCAGTTCTTC; CDR3: CASSQLSSVSYNEQFF; V: TRBV4-3; D: NA; J: TRBJ2-1; size: NA
DNA: TGTGCTAGTGGCTGGGGGCTAGCGGGACTCTACGAGCAGTACTTC; CDR3: CASGWGLAGLYEQYF; V: TRBV12-5; D: TRBD2; J: TRBJ2-7; size: few
DNA: TGCGCCAGCAGCCAAGATAGGGGAGGAGCAGGGGGTATCGAAAAACTGTTTTTT; CDR3: CASSQDRGGAGGIEKLFF; V: TRBV4-1; D: TRBD1; J: TRBJ1-4; size: NA
DNA: TGTGCCAGCAGCGTTCTAGGGGACAGGGGGACCTTCTCTGGGAACACCATATATTTT; CDR3: CASSVLGDRGTFSGNTIYF; V: TRBV7-9; D: TRBD1; J: TRBJ1-3; size: few
DNA: TGCGCCAGCAGCCCTGGAGCGCCCTATCAAGAGACCCAGTACTTC; CDR3: CASSPGAPYQETQYF; V: TRBV5-1; D: NA; J: TRBJ2-5; size: NA
DNA: TGCGCCAGCAGTCCACCGGGTGGCGGGGGGCCGAGAACCGGGGAGCTGTTTTTT; CDR3: CASSPPGGGGPRTGELFF; V: TRBV10-2; D: TRBD2; J: TRBJ2-2; size: NA
DNA: TGCGCCAGCAGCGTCGGACAGGGGGCTGCCTCTGGGGCCAACGTCCTGACTTTC; CDR3: CASSVGQGAASGANVLTF; V: TRBV5-1; D: TRBD1; J: TRBJ2-6; size: NA
DNA: TGTGCCAGTAGTAAAGACAGTGCGGGGGCCAACGTCCTGACTTTC; CDR3: CASSKDSAGANVLTF; V: TRBV19; D: NA; J: TRBJ2-6; size: NA
DNA: TGTGCCAGCAGGGGTACGGGGGGGACCCTAAAACTGTTTTTT; CDR3: CASRGTGGTLKLFF; V: TRBV3-1/TRBV3-2; D: NA; J: TRBJ1-4; size: NA
DNA: TGTGCCAGCAGCGTAGAGGGCGGGAGGGGTCCCAATGAGCAGTTCTTC; CDR3: CASSVEGGRGPNEQFF; V: TRBV9; D: TRBD2; J: TRBJ2-1; size: few
DNA: TGCGCCAGCAGCTTGGAGTTGGGCACTGAAGCTTTCTTT; CDR3: CASSLELGTEAFF; V: TRBV5-1; D: NA; J: TRBJ1-1; size: NA
DNA: TGTGCCAGCTCCACGGGGTCGGGCAATCAGCCCCAGCATTTT; CDR3: CASSTGSGNQPQHF; V: TRBV5-6; D: NA; J: TRBJ1-5; size: NA
DNA: TGTGCCAGCAGCCATCCCGGACCGTCGAATGAGCAGTTCTTC; CDR3: CASSHPGPSNEQFF; V: TRBV3-1/TRBV3-2; D: NA; J: TRBJ2-1; size: NA
DNA: TGTGCCAGTACTGCGGGACAAATTAATTCACCCCTCCACTTT; CDR3: CASTAGQINSPLHF; V: TRBV19; D: NA; J: TRBJ1-6; size: once
DNA: TGTGCCAGCAGCTTGGGGGCAGTACGCGAAAAACTGTTTTTT; CDR3: CASSLGAVREKLFF; V: TRBV5-4; D: NA; J: TRBJ1-4; size: NA
DNA: TGTGCTAGCAGCCTAGCGGGAGCGAACTACAATGAGCAGTTCTTC; CDR3: CASSLAGANYNEQFF; V: TRBV7-7; D: TRBD2; J: TRBJ2-1; size: NA
DNA: TGTGCCAGCATGGGGGAATTGGGAAACACCATATATTTT; CDR3: CASMGELGNTIYF; V: TRBV6-5; D: NA; J: TRBJ1-3; size: NA